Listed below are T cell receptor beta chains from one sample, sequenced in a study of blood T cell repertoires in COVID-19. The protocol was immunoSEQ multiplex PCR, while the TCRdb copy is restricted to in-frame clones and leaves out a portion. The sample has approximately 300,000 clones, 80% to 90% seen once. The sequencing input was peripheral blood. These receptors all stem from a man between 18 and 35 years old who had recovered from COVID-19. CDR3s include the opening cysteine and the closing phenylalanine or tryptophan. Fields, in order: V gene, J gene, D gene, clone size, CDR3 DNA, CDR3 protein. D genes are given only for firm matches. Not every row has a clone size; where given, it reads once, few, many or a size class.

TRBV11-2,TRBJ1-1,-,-,TGTGCCAGCAGCTTAGCCCGTGGAGTAGCTTTCTTT,CASSLARGVAFF
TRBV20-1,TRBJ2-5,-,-,TGCAGTGCTAGTAACCCTACCCAAGAGACCCAGTACTTC,CSASNPTQETQYF
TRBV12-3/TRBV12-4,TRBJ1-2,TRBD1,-,TGTGCCAGCAGTTTGACAGGGGGCATTGGCTACACCTTC,CASSLTGGIGYTF
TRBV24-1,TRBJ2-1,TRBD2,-,TGTGCCACCAGTGATCCTCGGACTAGCGGGTTGAATGAGCAGTTCTTC,CATSDPRTSGLNEQFF
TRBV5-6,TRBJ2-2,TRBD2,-,TGTGCCAGCAGGCTAGCGGGAGTCACCGGGGAGCTGTTTTTT,CASRLAGVTGELFF
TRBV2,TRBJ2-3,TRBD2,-,TGTGCCAGCAGTGAGAGGGCTAGCGGGGGCGCAGATACGCAGTATTTT,CASSERASGGADTQYF
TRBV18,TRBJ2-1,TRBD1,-,TGTGCCAGCTCACCCAGGGACAGGAGCGCCTACAATGAGCAGTTCTTC,CASSPRDRSAYNEQFF
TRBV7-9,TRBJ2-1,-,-,TGTGCCAGCAGCACCCTAGGACTTTACAATGAGCAGTTCTTC,CASSTLGLYNEQFF
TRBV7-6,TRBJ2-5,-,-,TGTGCCAGCAGCTTAGCTTACAGGGAGACCCAGTACTTC,CASSLAYRETQYF
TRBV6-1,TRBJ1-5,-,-,TGTGCCAGCAGTGAAGTCATCCCATCGGGGTATAGCAATCAGCCCCAGCATTTT,CASSEVIPSGYSNQPQHF
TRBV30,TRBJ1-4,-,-,TGTGCCTGGAAGCCCAAAGGGGGTGCTAATGAAAAACTGTTTTTT,CAWKPKGGANEKLFF
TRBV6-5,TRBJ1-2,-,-,TGTGCCAGCAGTCAGCAGGGTCCCTATGGCTACACCTTC,CASSQQGPYGYTF
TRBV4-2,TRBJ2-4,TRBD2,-,TGTGCCAGCAGCCAAGATCCGGGACTAGCGGGGGGATTAGCCAAAAACATTCAGTACTTC,CASSQDPGLAGGLAKNIQYF
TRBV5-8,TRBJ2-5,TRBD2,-,TGTGCCAGCATCATAGCGGGGGCACAAGAGACCCAGTACTTC,CASIIAGAQETQYF
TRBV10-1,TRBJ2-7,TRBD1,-,TGCGCCAGCAGTGCGACCGGGACAGGGATCTACGAGCAGTACTTC,CASSATGTGIYEQYF
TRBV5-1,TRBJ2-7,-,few,TGCGCCAGCAGCCCGGACACTTACGAGCAGTACTTC,CASSPDTYEQYF
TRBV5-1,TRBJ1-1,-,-,TGCGCCAGCAGCGGCTGGGTGGGTAGCGCTGAAGCTTTCTTT,CASSGWVGSAEAFF
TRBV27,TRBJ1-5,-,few,TGTGCCAGCAGTCCCTATAGCAATCAGCCCCAGCATTTT,CASSPYSNQPQHF
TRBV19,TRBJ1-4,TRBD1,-,TGTGCCAGTAACCAACCGGGACAGGGAGAAAAACTGTTTTTT,CASNQPGQGEKLFF
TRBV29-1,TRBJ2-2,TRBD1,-,TGCAGCGTTTCCCAGGGGGACACCGGGGAGCTGTTTTTT,CSVSQGDTGELFF
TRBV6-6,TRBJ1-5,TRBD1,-,TGTGCCAGCACCTTCCGGGACAGGGGTAATTCCCAGCATTTT,CASTFRDRGNSQHF
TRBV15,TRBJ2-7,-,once,TGTGCCACCTCTAGGCAGGGGCATACCTACGAGCAGTACTTC,CATSRQGHTYEQYF
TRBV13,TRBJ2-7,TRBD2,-,TGTGCCAGCAGCCCTTATAGCGGGAAGTCCTACGAGCAGTACTTC,CASSPYSGKSYEQYF
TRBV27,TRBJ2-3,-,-,TGTGCCAGCAGTTTATTAGGACAGAGTCCTATGGATACGCAGTATTTT,CASSLLGQSPMDTQYF
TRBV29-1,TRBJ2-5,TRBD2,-,TGCAGCACCATCCCACTAGCGGGACAAGAGACCCAGTACTTC,CSTIPLAGQETQYF
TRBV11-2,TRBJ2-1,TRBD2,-,TGTGCCAGCAGCCCAAACACTCTCCTACTAAGCGGGGGTTACAATGAGCAGTTCTTC,CASSPNTLLLSGGYNEQFF
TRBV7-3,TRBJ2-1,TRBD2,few,TGTGCCAGCACCCCTAGCGGGGGGGCCTTAAATGAGCAGTTCTTC,CASTPSGGALNEQFF
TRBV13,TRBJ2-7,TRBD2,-,TGTGCCAGCAGCGCGGCTACCGGGGCGGGGGTCTCTGGCGAGCAGTACTTC,CASSAATGAGVSGEQYF
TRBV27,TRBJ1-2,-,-,TGTGCCAGCAGTTTCAGCATGGCAGGCCTGAATCCTTATGGCTACACCTTC,CASSFSMAGLNPYGYTF
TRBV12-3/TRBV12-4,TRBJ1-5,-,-,TGTGCCAGCAGGGGGCCAGGGAAGCCCCAGCATTTT,CASRGPGKPQHF
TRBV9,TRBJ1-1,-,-,TGTGCCAGCAGCGCCCCATCGGGGGGGTCGGGGGACACTGAAGCTTTCTTT,CASSAPSGGSGDTEAFF